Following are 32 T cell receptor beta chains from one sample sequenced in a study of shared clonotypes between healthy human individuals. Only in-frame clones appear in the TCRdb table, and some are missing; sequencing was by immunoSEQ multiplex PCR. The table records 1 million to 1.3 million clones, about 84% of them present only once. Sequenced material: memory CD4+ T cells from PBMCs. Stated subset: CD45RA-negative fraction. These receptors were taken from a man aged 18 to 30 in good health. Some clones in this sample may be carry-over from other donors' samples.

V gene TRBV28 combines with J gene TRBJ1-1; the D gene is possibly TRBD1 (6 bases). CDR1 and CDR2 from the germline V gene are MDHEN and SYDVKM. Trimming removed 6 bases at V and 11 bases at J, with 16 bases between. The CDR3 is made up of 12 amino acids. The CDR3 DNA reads TGTGCCAGCAGGCAACGCACAGGGAAGGCTTTCTTT. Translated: CASRQRTGKAFF.

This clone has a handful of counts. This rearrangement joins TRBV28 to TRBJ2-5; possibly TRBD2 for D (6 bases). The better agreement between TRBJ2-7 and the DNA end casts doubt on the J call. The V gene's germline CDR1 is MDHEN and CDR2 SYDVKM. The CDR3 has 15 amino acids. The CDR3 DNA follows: TGTGCCAGCAGTTTACGTGGGACTGTCTCCTACGAGCAGTACTTC. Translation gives CASSLRGTVSYEQYF.

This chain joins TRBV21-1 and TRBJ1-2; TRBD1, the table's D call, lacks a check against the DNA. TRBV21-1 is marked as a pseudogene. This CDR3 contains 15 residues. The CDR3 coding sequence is TGTGCCAGCAGCAAAAGGGACAGCGGGAACTATGGCTACACCTTC. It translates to CASSKRDSGNYGYTF.

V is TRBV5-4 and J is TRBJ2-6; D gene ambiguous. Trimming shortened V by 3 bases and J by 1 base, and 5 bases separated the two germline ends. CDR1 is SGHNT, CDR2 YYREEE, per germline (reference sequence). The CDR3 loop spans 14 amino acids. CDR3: CASSSQSGANVLTF. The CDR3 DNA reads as TGTGCCAGCAGCTCACAATCTGGGGCCAACGTCCTGACTTTC.

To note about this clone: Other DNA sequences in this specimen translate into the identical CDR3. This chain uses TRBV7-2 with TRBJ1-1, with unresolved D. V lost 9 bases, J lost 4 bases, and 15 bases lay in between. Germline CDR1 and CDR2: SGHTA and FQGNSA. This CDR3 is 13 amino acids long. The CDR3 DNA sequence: TGTGCCAGTCTCCCTCGGCTACTCACTGAAGCTTTCTTT. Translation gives CASLPRLLTEAFF.

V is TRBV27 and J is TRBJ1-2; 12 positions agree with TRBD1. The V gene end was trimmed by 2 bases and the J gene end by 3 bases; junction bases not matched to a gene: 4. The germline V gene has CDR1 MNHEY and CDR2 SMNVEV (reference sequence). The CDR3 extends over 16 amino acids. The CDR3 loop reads CASSLAGTGGHYGYTF. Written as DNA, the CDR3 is TGTGCCAGCAGTTTAGCCGGGACAGGGGGCCACTATGGCTACACCTTC.

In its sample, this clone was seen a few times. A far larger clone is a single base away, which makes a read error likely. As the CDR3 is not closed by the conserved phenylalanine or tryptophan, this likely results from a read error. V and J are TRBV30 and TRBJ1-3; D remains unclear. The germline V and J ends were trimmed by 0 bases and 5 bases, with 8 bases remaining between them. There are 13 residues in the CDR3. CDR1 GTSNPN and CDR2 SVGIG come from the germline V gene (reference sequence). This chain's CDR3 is CAWSVNGRNTIYS. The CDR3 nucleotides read TGTGCCTGGAGTGTAAATGGGAGAAACACCATATATTCT.

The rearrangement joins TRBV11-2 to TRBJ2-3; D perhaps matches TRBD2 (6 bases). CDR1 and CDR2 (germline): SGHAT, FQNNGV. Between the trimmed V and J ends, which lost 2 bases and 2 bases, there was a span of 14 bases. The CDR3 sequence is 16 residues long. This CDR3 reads CASSLSLAPNTDTQYF. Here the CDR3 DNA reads TGTGCCAGCAGCTTAAGCCTAGCGCCAAACACAGATACGCAGTATTTT.

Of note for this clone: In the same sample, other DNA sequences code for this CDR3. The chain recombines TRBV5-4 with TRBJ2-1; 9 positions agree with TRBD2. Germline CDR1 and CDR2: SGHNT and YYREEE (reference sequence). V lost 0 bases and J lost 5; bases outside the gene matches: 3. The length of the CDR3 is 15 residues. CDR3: CASSLDSGSNNEQFF. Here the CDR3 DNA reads TGTGCCAGCAGCTTGGATAGCGGGAGCAACAATGAGCAGTTCTTC.

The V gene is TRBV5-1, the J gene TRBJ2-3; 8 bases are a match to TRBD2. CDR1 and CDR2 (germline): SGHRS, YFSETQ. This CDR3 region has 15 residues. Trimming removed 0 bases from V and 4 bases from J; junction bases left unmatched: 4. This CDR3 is CASSLEAGEADTQYF. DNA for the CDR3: TGCGCCAGCAGCTTGGAAGCGGGAGAGGCAGATACGCAGTATTTT.

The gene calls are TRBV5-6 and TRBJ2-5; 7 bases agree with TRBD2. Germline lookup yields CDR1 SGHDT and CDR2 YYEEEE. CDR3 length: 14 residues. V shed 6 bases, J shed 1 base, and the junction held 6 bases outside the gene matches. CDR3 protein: CASTRGRGQETQYF. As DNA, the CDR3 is TGTGCCAGCACCCGGGGGAGGGGCCAAGAGACCCAGTACTTC.

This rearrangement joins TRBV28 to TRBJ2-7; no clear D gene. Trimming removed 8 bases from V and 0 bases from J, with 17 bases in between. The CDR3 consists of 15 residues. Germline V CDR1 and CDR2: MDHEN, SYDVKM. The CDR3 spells CASQKPISSSYEQYF. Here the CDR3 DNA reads TGTGCCAGCCAAAAGCCCATATCCTCCTCCTACGAGCAGTACTTC.

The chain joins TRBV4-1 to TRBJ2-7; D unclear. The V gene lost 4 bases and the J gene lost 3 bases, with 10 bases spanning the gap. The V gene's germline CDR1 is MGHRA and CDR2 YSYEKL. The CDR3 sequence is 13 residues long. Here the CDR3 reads CASSLNGVYEQYF. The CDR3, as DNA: TGCGCCAGCAGCCTCAATGGGGTCTACGAGCAGTACTTC.

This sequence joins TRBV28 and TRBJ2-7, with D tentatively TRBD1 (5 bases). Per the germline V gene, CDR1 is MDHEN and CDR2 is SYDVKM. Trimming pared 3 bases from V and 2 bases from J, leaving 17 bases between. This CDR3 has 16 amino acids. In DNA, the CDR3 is TGTGCCAGCAGTTTTAGTCGTACAGGCTACACCTACGAGCAGTACTTC. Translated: CASSFSRTGYTYEQYF.

CDR3 in amino acids: CASWGPDYGYTF. In DNA, the CDR3 is TGTGCCAGCTGGGGACCGGACTATGGCTACACCTTC. This chain joins TRBV28 and TRBJ1-2; D possibly corresponds to TRBD1 (5 bases). Germline V CDR1 and CDR2: MDHEN, SYDVKM. V lost 8 bases and J lost 3, with 10 bases in between. The CDR3 length is 12 residues.

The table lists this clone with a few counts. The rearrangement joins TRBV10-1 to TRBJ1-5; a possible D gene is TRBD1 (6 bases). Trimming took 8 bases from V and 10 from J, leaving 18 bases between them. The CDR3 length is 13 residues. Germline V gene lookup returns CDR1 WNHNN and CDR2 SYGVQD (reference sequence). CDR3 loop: CASLDRMMFPQHF. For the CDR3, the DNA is TGCGCCAGCCTAGACAGGATGATGTTTCCCCAGCATTTT.

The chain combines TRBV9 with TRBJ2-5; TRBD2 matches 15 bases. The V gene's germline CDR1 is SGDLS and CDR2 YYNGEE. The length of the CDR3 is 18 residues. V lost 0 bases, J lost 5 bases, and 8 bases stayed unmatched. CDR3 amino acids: CASSVATRTSGREETQYF. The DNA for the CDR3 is TGTGCCAGCAGCGTAGCTACGAGGACTAGCGGGAGGGAGGAGACCCAGTACTTC.

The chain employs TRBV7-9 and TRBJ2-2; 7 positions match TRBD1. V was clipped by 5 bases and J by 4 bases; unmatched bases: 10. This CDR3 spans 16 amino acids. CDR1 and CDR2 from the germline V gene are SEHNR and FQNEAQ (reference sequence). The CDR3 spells CASSIKRDSVTGELFF. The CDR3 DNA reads TGTGCCAGCAGCATAAAGAGGGACAGCGTCACCGGGGAGCTGTTTTTT.

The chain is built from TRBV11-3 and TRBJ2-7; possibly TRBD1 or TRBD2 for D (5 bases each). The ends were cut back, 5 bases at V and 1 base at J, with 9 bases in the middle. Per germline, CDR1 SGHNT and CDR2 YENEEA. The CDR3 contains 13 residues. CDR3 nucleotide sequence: TGTGCCAGCAGCCTCGGGGCATCCTACGAGCAGTACTTC. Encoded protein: CASSLGASYEQYF.

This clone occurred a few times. In DNA, the CDR3 is TGTGCCAGCAGCTTGGGCAGCCAGCAAGCTTTCTTT. Translating gives CASSLGSQQAFF. This rearrangement joins TRBV7-3 to TRBJ1-1; D gene ambiguous. CDR1 and CDR2 from the germline V gene are SGHTA and FQGTGA. Trimming shortened V by 3 bases and J by 9 bases, and 11 bases separated the two germline ends. The CDR3 sequence is 12 residues long.

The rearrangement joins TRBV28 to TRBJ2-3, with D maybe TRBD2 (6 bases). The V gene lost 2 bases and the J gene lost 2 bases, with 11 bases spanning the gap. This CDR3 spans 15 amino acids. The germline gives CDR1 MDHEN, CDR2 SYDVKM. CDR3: CASSLLAGYTDTQYF. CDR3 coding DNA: TGTGCCAGCAGTTTACTGGCGGGATACACAGATACGCAGTATTTT.

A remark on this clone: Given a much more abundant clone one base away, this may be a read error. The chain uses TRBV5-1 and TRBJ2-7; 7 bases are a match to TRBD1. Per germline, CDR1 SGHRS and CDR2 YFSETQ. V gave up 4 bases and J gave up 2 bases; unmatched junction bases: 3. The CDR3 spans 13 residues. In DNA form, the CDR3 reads TGCGCCAGCAGCCTCCAGGGGGCCTACGAGCAGTACTTC. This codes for CASSLQGAYEQYF.

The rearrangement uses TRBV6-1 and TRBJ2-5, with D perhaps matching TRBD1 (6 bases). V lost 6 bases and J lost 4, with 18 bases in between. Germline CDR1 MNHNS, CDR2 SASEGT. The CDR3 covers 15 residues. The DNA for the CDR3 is TGTGCCAGCAGCTCAACCGGGACAATCGGAGAGACCCAGTACTTC. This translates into CASSSTGTIGETQYF.

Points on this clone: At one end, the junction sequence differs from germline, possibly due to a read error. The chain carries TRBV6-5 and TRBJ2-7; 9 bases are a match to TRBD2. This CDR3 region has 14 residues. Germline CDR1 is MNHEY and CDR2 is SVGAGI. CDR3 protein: CASSYSSEGSSGVF. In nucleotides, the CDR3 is TGTGCCAGCAGTTACTCGAGTGAGGGTTCTAGCGGGGTTTTC.

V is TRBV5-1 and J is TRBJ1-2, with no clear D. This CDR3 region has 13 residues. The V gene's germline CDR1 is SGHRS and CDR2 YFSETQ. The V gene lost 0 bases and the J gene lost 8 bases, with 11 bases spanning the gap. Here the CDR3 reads CASSLERFGGYTF. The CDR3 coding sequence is TGCGCCAGCAGCTTGGAACGGTTCGGGGGCTACACCTTC.

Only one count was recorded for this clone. CDR3 loop: CASSHARGQSTF. The CDR3 DNA is TGTGCCAGCAGTCACGCTCGGGGACAGAGCACCTTC. The V call is TRBV7-9, the J call TRBJ1-2; the match to TRBD1 covers 7 bases. The germline CDR1 and CDR2 sequences are SEHNR and FQNEAQ (reference sequence). This CDR3 comprises 12 residues. The trim removed 6 bases at V and 13 bases at J, leaving 11 bases unmatched.

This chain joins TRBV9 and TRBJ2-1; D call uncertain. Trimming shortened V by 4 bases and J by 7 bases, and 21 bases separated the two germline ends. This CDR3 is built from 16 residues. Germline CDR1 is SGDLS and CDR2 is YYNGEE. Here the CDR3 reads CASSRDLARSGNEQFF. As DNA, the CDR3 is TGTGCCAGCAGCCGCGACCTGGCCAGGTCTGGAAATGAGCAGTTCTTC. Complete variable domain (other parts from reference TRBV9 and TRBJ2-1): DSGVTQTPKHLITATGQRVTLRCSPRSGDLSVYWYQQSLDQGLQFLIQYYNGEERAKGNILERFSAQQFPDLHSELNLSSLELGDSALYFCASSRDLARSGNEQFFGPGTRLTVL.

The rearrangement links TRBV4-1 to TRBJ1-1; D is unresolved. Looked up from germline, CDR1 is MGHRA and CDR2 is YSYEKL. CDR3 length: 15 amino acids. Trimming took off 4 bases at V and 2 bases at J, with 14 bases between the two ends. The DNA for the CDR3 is TGCGCCAGCAGCCCGGGCCGAGCCCTTAACACTGAAGCTTTCTTT. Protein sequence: CASSPGRALNTEAFF.

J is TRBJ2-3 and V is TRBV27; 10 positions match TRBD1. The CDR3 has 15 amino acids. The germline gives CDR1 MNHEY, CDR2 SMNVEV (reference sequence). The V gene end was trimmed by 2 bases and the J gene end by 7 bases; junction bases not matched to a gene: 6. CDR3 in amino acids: CASSLRTGGGHTQYF. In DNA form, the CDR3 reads TGTGCCAGCAGTTTAAGGACAGGGGGAGGCCATACGCAGTATTTT.

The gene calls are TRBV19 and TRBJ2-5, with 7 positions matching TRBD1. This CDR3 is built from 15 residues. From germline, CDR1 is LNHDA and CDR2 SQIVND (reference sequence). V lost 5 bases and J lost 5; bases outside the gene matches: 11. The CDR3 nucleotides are TGTGCCAGTAGTGAAGCGACAGGGTATGCGGAGACCCAGTACTTC. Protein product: CASSEATGYAETQYF.

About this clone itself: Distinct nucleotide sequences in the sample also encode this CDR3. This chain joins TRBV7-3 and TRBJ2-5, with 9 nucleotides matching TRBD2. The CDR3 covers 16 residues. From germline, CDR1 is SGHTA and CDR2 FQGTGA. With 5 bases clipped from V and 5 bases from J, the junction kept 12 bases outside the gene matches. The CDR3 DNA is TGTGCCAGCAGCCTGGGGCTGGCGGGAGGGGAGGAGACCCAGTACTTC. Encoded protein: CASSLGLAGGEETQYF.

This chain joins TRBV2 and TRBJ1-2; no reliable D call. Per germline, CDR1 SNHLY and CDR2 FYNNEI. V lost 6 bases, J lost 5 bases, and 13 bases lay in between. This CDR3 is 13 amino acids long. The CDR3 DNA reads TGTGCCAGCAGCCCCGAGGGAGGATATGGCTACACCTTC. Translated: CASSPEGGYGYTF.